This T cell receptor beta chain was captured in a study of T-cell memory formation after mild COVID-19. This clonotype was seen repeatedly, ten times or more. TCRdb itself ran the 5' RACE reads through MiXCR, one entry per CDR3 protein. The sample includes 25,000 to 35,000 distinct CDR3 sequences, 6.5% to 9% seen only once; the top ten take 13% to 15%. This CDR3 is 12 amino acids long. Germline assignment: CDR1 MNHEY and CDR2 SVGEGT. V lost 6 bases and J lost 3, with 8 bases in between. The origin of this receptor is an adult woman who had mild COVID-19 (a few samples of this study predate the infection). Cell type and time point are not known. Sequencing was done on a sample of PBMCs or a T cell subset sorted from them (not recorded which). The rearrangement links TRBV6-2 or TRBV6-3 to TRBJ2-5, with no clear D. Here the CDR3 reads CASSPTEETQYF. The DNA of the CDR3 is TGTGCCAGCAGCCCTACAGAAGAGACCCAGTACTTC.